These T cell receptor beta chains were read from a single sample in a study of T cells in localized non-small cell lung cancer. Using immunoSEQ multiplex PCR, the repertoire was profiled, and TCRdb retains in-frame clones only, with some absent. Among tens of thousands of clones, approximately 90% were seen once, and the ten largest hold roughly 7.7%. The sample in question was peripheral blood, obtained before any cancer treatment. All receptors come from a woman between 18 and 55 years old with stage III lung adenocarcinoma. CDR3s include the opening cysteine and the closing phenylalanine or tryptophan. A D gene is named only where the DNA matches it firmly. Where a row states a size, it is once, few, many or the class of an expanded clone; other rows omit it.

clone_size | j_call | cdr3_length | v_call | d_call | cdr3_aa | cdr3_nt
once | TRBJ2-5 | 16 | TRBV5-1 | . | CASSLVPGVDQETQYF | TGCGCCAGCAGCTTGGTACCAGGGGTCGACCAAGAGACCCAGTACTTC
. | TRBJ1-1 | 14 | TRBV2 | . | CASRETGVNTEAFF | TGTGCCAGCAGGGAAACTGGGGTGAACACTGAAGCTTTCTTT
. | TRBJ2-5 | 15 | TRBV11-2 | . | CASRLGLAYQETQYF | TGTGCCAGCAGGCTGGGCCTAGCATACCAAGAGACCCAGTACTTC
. | TRBJ1-3 | 16 | TRBV7-8 | TRBD1 | CASSLTGVISGNTIYF | TGTGCCAGCAGCTTAACAGGGGTCATCTCTGGAAACACCATATATTTT
. | TRBJ2-7 | 13 | TRBV6-6 | TRBD2 | CASRTSGPNEQYF | TGTGCCAGCCGGACTAGCGGGCCCAACGAGCAGTACTTC
. | TRBJ1-2 | 13 | TRBV7-9 | . | CASSPPSNHGYTF | TGTGCCAGCAGCCCCCCCAGTAACCATGGCTACACCTTC
. | TRBJ2-7 | 14 | TRBV15 | TRBD1 | CATSAGQGYDEQYF | TGTGCCACCAGCGCGGGACAGGGGTACGACGAGCAGTACTTC
. | TRBJ2-7 | 16 | TRBV6-5 | . | CASSYSRRVSPYEQYF | TGTGCCAGCAGTTACTCGAGGCGGGTCTCTCCCTACGAGCAGTACTTC
. | TRBJ2-7 | 15 | TRBV6-4 | TRBD1 | CASNEGTGRTYEQYF | TGTGCCAGCAACGAGGGGACAGGGCGGACCTACGAGCAGTACTTC
. | TRBJ2-1 | 17 | TRBV5-1 | TRBD2 | CASSFGSERGGFNEQFF | TGCGCCAGCAGCTTCGGATCCGAGCGGGGGGGCTTCAATGAGCAGTTCTTC
. | TRBJ1-4 | 15 | TRBV5-8 | TRBD1 | CASSRGTGGIEKLFF | TGTGCCAGCAGCAGAGGGACAGGGGGTATCGAAAAACTGTTTTTT
. | TRBJ2-5 | 11 | TRBV7-2 | . | CASSFMQTQYF | TGTGCCAGCAGCTTTATGCAGACCCAGTACTTC
. | TRBJ1-2 | 14 | TRBV6-5 | . | CASTAGQLNYGYTF | TGTGCCAGCACCGCGGGGCAGCTTAACTATGGCTACACCTTC
. | TRBJ2-7 | 11 | TRBV29-1 | . | CSVSGQYEQYF | TGCAGCGTTAGTGGGCAGTACGAGCAGTACTTC
. | TRBJ2-1 | 17 | TRBV2 | . | CASMKSHLIRSYNEQFF | TGTGCCAGCATGAAGTCCCATCTCATCCGCTCCTACAATGAGCAGTTCTTC
. | TRBJ2-1 | 14 | TRBV11-3 | . | CASSLGRYGNEQFF | TGTGCCAGCAGCTTAGGGAGATACGGCAATGAGCAGTTCTTC
. | TRBJ1-2 | 14 | TRBV14 | . | CASSLGRSTYGYTF | TGTGCCAGCAGCCTGGGACGGAGCACTTATGGCTACACCTTC
. | TRBJ2-5 | 15 | TRBV5-4 | TRBD2 | CASSGSQRGEETQYF | TGTGCCAGCAGCGGGTCACAGCGGGGGGAAGAGACCCAGTACTTC
. | TRBJ2-5 | 15 | TRBV4-1 | . | CASSQDPGARETQYF | TGCGCCAGCAGCCAAGATCCGGGAGCGAGGGAGACCCAGTACTTC
. | TRBJ1-2 | 13 | TRBV18 | . | CASSATGYYGYTF | TGTGCCAGCTCCGCCACAGGGTACTATGGCTACACCTTC
. | TRBJ2-2 | 19 | TRBV6-4 | TRBD2 | CASSDELVGLAGNTGELFF | TGTGCCAGCAGTGACGAGTTAGTTGGACTAGCGGGGAACACCGGGGAGCTGTTTTTT
. | TRBJ2-2 | 13 | TRBV19 | . | CASSIDRAGELFF | TGTGCCAGTAGTATAGACAGGGCCGGGGAGCTGTTTTTT
. | TRBJ1-2 | 15 | TRBV15 | . | CATSTDNRGLYGYTF | TGTGCCACCAGCACAGATAATAGGGGCCTATATGGCTACACCTTC
. | TRBJ1-4 | 14 | TRBV9 | . | CASSVDSGGSRYSF | TGTGCCAGCAGCGTAGATTCGGGGGGGTCCCGGTACTCTTTT
once | TRBJ2-1 | 12 | TRBV7-2 | . | CASSLGEYEQFF | TGTGCCAGCAGCCTAGGGGAATATGAGCAGTTCTTC
. | TRBJ1-2 | 15 | TRBV6-1 | TRBD1 | CASSESLTGGYGYTF | TGTGCCAGCAGTGAATCCCTTACAGGGGGCTATGGCTACACCTTC
. | TRBJ2-3 | 14 | TRBV5-1 | . | CASTTEGGTDTQYF | TGCGCCAGCACTACAGAGGGGGGCACAGATACGCAGTATTTT
. | TRBJ1-2 | 14 | TRBV5-4 | . | CASSFLGPVVGYTF | TGTGCCAGCAGCTTCTTGGGACCGGTAGTCGGCTACACCTTC
. | TRBJ2-1 | 12 | TRBV7-6 | TRBD1 | CASSLGQGGQFF | TGTGCCAGCAGCTTAGGACAGGGTGGACAGTTCTTC
. | TRBJ2-3 | 14 | TRBV5-8 | . | CASLTPGSADTQYF | TGTGCCAGCCTCACCCCGGGGTCCGCAGATACGCAGTATTTT
. | TRBJ2-2 | 17 | TRBV18 | . | CASSPTQFGGDTGELFF | TGTGCCAGCTCACCGACCCAATTCGGTGGCGACACCGGGGAGCTGTTTTTT
. | TRBJ1-1 | 13 | TRBV2 | TRBD1 | CASSPDRRLEAFF | TGTGCCAGCAGTCCGGACAGGAGGCTTGAAGCTTTCTTT
. | TRBJ2-1 | 15 | TRBV4-2 | . | CASTPLPTTLNEQFF | TGTGCCAGCACCCCACTCCCAACGACTCTTAATGAGCAGTTCTTC
. | TRBJ1-5 | 15 | TRBV6-6 | TRBD1 | CASSYGQGTGQPQHF | TGTGCCAGCAGTTACGGACAGGGGACAGGTCAGCCCCAGCATTTT
few | TRBJ2-7 | 13 | TRBV4-1 | . | CASSRTQGQEQYF | TGCGCCAGCAGCCGAACCCAAGGTCAGGAGCAGTACTTC
. | TRBJ2-1 | 18 | TRBV4-1 | TRBD2 | CASSPNPPDGGGYNEQFF | TGCGCCAGCAGCCCAAACCCGCCAGACGGGGGGGGATACAATGAGCAGTTCTTC
. | TRBJ2-6 | 14 | TRBV7-2 | . | CASKRDSGANVLTF | TGTGCCAGCAAAAGGGATTCCGGGGCCAACGTCCTGACTTTC
. | TRBJ2-7 | 14 | TRBV6-1 | . | CASSEVHGASEQYF | TGTGCCAGCAGTGAAGTCCACGGGGCGAGCGAGCAGTACTTC
. | TRBJ1-3 | 16 | TRBV7-9 | . | CASSLDIVASGNTIYF | TGTGCCAGCAGCTTAGATATCGTGGCTTCTGGAAACACCATATATTTT